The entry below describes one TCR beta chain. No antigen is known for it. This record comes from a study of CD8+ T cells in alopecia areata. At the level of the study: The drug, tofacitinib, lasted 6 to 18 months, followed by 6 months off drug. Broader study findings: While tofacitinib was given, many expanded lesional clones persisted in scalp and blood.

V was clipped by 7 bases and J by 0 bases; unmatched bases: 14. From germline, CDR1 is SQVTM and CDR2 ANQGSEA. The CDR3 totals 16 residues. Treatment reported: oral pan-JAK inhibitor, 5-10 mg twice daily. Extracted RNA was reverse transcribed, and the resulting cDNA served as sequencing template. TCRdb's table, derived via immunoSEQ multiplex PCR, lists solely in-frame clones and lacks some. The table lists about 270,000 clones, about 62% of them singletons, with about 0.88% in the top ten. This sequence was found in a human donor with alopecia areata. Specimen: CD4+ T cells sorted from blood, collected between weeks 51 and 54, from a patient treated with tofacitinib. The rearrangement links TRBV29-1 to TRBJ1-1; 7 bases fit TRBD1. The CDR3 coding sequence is TGCAGCGCCTTTCGAGGGGGCGGATCCCTGAACACTGAAGCTTTCTTT. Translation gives CSAFRGGGSLNTEAFF.